This TCR beta chain derives from a study of sequential checkpoint blockade in melanoma. Across the whole study: Both treatment sequences were followed by maintenance nivolumab.

Treatment indicated: randomized to nivolumab then ipilimumab (arm A) or the reverse (arm B). Patients had received no earlier DNA-damaging chemotherapy. Live CD3+CD8+ CD19− CD56− cells were sorted from PBMCs. Looked up from germline, CDR1 is MNHEY and CDR2 is SVGAGI. Unmatched junction bases numbered 5, after V lost 10 bases and J lost 1 base. There are 13 residues in the CDR3. TCRdb's table, derived via immunoSEQ multiplex PCR, lists solely in-frame clones and lacks some. The sample comprises around 18,000 clones, under 75% of which are singletons, and 18% rests with the top ten. The chain carries TRBV6-5 and TRBJ1-1; TRBD1 matches at 8 bases. The TCR was taken from a human donor with melanoma. The specimen was CD8+ T cells sorted from blood (inferred from file names), collected from a patient given nivolumab and ipilimumab in sequence. In nucleotides, the CDR3 is TGTGCCACCGCGACAGGGGAGAACACTGAAGCTTTCTTT. Its protein product is CATATGENTEAFF.